The 15 T cell receptor beta chains given below trace back to one sample, sequenced in a study of T cell responses to AZD1222 COVID-19 vaccine (dated by TCRdb to the early 2020s). The meaning of the sample's time point label: about 28 days (+/-7) after the second vaccine dose. The protocol used for the library was the immunoSEQ multiplex PCR assay. Drawn from immuneACCESS, this table holds only the in-frame rearrangements with V and J called that TCRdb kept. Clones are partly lost; checked studies trace under half to an unresolved V gene and leave the rest unexplained. This sample has about 130,000 clones in its table, and around 90% of those were observed once. The leading ten clones occupy 1.1% of the sample. The starting material was peripheral blood, obtained 28 days after the second AZD1222 dose. These receptors originate from an adult who received the AZD1222 COVID-19 vaccine.

The chain has TRBV18 and TRBJ1-3; perhaps TRBD1 as D (5 bases). The CDR3 has 17 residues. Germline assignment: CDR1 KGHSH and CDR2 LQKENI. Trimming stripped 3 bases from V and 2 bases from J, with 17 bases between. The CDR3 region has the DNA TGTGCCAGCTCACCGCTCACTTCCCCAGGGACTGGAAACACCATATATTTT. Protein sequence: CASSPLTSPGTGNTIYF. The entire variable domain, with the rest obtained from reference TRBV18 and TRBJ1-3, is as follows: NAGVMQNPRHLVRRRGQEARLRCSPMKGHSHVYWYRQLPEEGLKFMVYLQKENIIDESGMPKERFSAEFPKEGPSILRIQQVVRGDSAAYFCASSPLTSPGTGNTIYFGEGSWLTVV.

This clone turned up a few times. The chain recombines TRBV7-9 with TRBJ2-5; 13 bases match TRBD2. CDR1 is SEHNR, CDR2 FQNEAQ, per germline (reference sequence). Trimming at V came to 5 bases and at J to 4 bases, leaving 7 bases not matched to a gene. This CDR3 region has 16 residues. CDR3 residues: CASSTRLAGGTETQYF. For the CDR3, the DNA is TGTGCCAGCAGCACCCGACTAGCGGGAGGCACAGAGACCCAGTACTTC.

The V and J genes are TRBV12-5 and TRBJ2-7, with 10 bases aligning to TRBD2. This CDR3 contains 13 residues. V shed 9 bases, J shed 4 bases, and the junction held 6 bases outside the gene matches. CDR1 is LGHNT and CDR2 is FRNRAP in the germline V gene. The CDR3 DNA sequence: TGTGCTAGATGGGCTAGCGGGAGTTACGAGCAGTACTTC. Its translation is CARWASGSYEQYF. Combining the CDR3 with reference TRBV12-5 and TRBJ2-7 gives the whole variable domain DARVTQTPRHKVTEMGQEVTMRCQPILGHNTVFWYRQTMMQGLELLAYFRNRAPLDDSGMPKDRFSAEMPDATLATLKIQPSEPRDSAVYFCARWASGSYEQYFGPGTRLTVT.

J is TRBJ2-3 and V is TRBV28, with 8 bases that match TRBD1. The CDR3 covers 15 residues. V was pared by 7 bases and J by 3 bases, with 9 bases of the junction left unmatched. CDR1 MDHEN and CDR2 SYDVKM come from the germline V gene. The CDR3: CASNPQGGGTDTQYF. The DNA of the CDR3 is TGTGCCAGCAATCCACAGGGGGGTGGGACAGATACGCAGTATTTT.

The genes are TRBV9 and TRBJ1-3; the D is unclear. The germline CDR1 and CDR2 sequences are SGDLS and YYNGEE. V was shortened by 0 bases and J by 4 bases, with 11 bases between the two germline ends. CDR3 length equals 15 residues. The CDR3 loop is CASSVVAAGGNTIYF. Written as DNA, the CDR3 is TGTGCCAGCAGCGTAGTGGCCGCTGGGGGAAACACCATATATTTT.

The V and J genes are TRBV19 and TRBJ1-3, with 8 bases matching TRBD1. The CDR3 has 12 residues. V shed 10 bases, J shed 4 bases, and the junction held 3 bases outside the gene matches. Germline V lookup: CDR1 LNHDA, CDR2 SQIVND (reference sequence). The CDR3: CATRQGGNTIYF. The CDR3, as DNA: TGTGCCACCCGACAGGGGGGAAACACCATATATTTT.

This clone was seen more than once but under ten times. This sequence joins TRBV2 and TRBJ1-4; maybe TRBD1 (5 bases). V lost 6 bases and J lost 0, with 8 bases in between. Looked up from germline, CDR1 is SNHLY and CDR2 is FYNNEI. This CDR3 spans 14 amino acids. CDR3 DNA: TGTGCCAGCAGGTTGGGGGCAACTAATGAAAAACTGTTTTTT. Its translation is CASRLGATNEKLFF.

The chain joins TRBV7-8 to TRBJ1-3; D uncertain. The CDR3 is made up of 16 amino acids. The germline CDR1 and CDR2 sequences are SGHVS and FQNEAQ. V was clipped by 1 base and J by 3 bases, with 13 bases between them. As DNA, the CDR3 is TGTGCCAGCAGCTTAGTTAGGCGAGCCTTTGGAAACACCATATATTTT. It is translated as CASSLVRRAFGNTIYF. Looking up the rest from reference TRBV7-8 and TRBJ1-3 gives the full variable domain: GAGVSQSPRYKVAKRGQDVALRCDPISGHVSLFWYQQALGQGPEFLTYFQNEAQLDKSGLPSDRFFAERPEGSVSTLKIQRTQQEDSAVYLCASSLVRRAFGNTIYFGEGSWLTVV.

This chain connects TRBV19 to TRBJ1-1; the D gene is possibly TRBD1 (6 bases). Germline V gene sequence: CDR1 LNHDA, CDR2 SQIVND (reference sequence). Trimming stripped 4 bases from V and 10 bases from J, with 19 bases between. The CDR3 has 14 amino acids. The CDR3 DNA reads TGTGCCAGTAGTACCACCGGACAGTCTGGTGGAGCTTTCTTT. Its translation is CASSTTGQSGGAFF.

The chain combines TRBV5-1 with TRBJ2-3; TRBD2 aligns across 10 bases. J lost 5 bases, V lost 4 bases, and 10 bases had no gene match. The CDR3 has 16 residues. The germline gives CDR1 SGHRS, CDR2 YFSETQ. CDR3 residues: CASSSGAGGPRDTQYF. CDR3 sequence (DNA): TGCGCCAGCAGCAGCGGAGCGGGAGGGCCGCGAGATACGCAGTATTTT.

The chain links TRBV5-1 to TRBJ2-3; 12 nucleotides line up with TRBD2. CDR3 length: 16 amino acids. Germline V gives CDR1 SGHRS, CDR2 YFSETQ. The V segment lost 2 bases and the J segment 4 bases; nucleotides outside the gene matches: 5. The CDR3 is CASSFGLAGIPDTQYF. The CDR3 region has the DNA TGCGCCAGCAGCTTTGGACTAGCGGGAATCCCAGATACGCAGTATTTT.

The genes are TRBV2 and TRBJ1-6; no clear D. Trimming took 5 bases from V and 6 from J, leaving 14 bases between them. CDR1 and CDR2 from the germline V gene are SNHLY and FYNNEI. The CDR3 extends over 15 amino acids. CDR3 region: CASSSLGVRNSPLHF. The CDR3 DNA reads TGTGCCAGCAGTTCCCTAGGAGTCCGTAATTCACCCCTCCACTTT.

V and J are TRBV14 and TRBJ2-3; TRBD1 agrees at 9 bases. This CDR3 region has 16 residues. V dropped 2 bases and J dropped 4; count of bases not matched to a gene: 7. The V gene's germline CDR1 is SGHDN and CDR2 FVKESK. As DNA, the CDR3 is TGTGCCAGCAGCCAAAAACCGGGACAGGGTTCAGATACGCAGTATTTT. Its protein is CASSQKPGQGSDTQYF.

The chain has TRBV6-5 and TRBJ1-2; the D is unclear. Trimming stripped 7 bases from V and 0 bases from J, with 15 bases between. The CDR3 contains 15 residues. Germline loops: CDR1 MNHEY, CDR2 SVGAGI. CDR3 loop: CASIYAGTTNYGYTF. The CDR3 region has the DNA TGTGCCAGCATCTACGCCGGTACCACTAACTATGGCTACACCTTC.

The CDR3 region has the DNA TGTGCCAGCGACGCCTACTTTAGGAATGAGCAGTTCTTC. Translated: CASDAYFRNEQFF. V gene TRBV19 combines with J gene TRBJ2-1; D uncertain. Germline V gives CDR1 LNHDA, CDR2 SQIVND (reference sequence). The CDR3 spans 13 residues. The V end lost 9 bases, the J end lost 7 bases, and 16 bases lay between the germline ends.